The present TCR beta chain was sequenced within a study of T cells after posttransplantation cyclophosphamide. Sequenced by immunoSEQ multiplex PCR; TCRdb stores in-frame clones only, minus some. The specimen has under 45,000 clones, none found just once. This clone was detected a few times. CDR1 and CDR2 from the germline V gene are SGHAT and FQNNGV. This CDR3 is built from 15 residues. V gave up 1 base and J gave up 1 base, with 7 bases separating them. The sequence derives from a man in his thirties or forties in good health and a related stem cell transplant donor. The chain recombines TRBV11-2 with TRBJ2-2, with D hard to call. The specimen sequenced was PBMCs. CDR3 sequence: CASSLGHLNTGELFF. The CDR3 DNA reads TGTGCCAGCAGCTTAGGGCATCTGAACACCGGGGAGCTGTTTTTT.